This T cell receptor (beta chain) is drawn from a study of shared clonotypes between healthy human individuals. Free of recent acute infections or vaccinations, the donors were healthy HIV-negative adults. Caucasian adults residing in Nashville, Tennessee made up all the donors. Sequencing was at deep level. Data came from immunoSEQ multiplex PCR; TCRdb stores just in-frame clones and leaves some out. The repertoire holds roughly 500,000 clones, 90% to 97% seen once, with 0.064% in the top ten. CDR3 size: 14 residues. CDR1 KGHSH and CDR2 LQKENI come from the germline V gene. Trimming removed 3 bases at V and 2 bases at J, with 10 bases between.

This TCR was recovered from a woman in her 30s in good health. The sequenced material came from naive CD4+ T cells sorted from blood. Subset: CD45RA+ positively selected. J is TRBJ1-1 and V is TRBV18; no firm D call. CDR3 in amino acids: CASSPGQPNTEAFF. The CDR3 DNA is TGTGCCAGCTCACCTGGCCAGCCTAACACTGAAGCTTTCTTT.